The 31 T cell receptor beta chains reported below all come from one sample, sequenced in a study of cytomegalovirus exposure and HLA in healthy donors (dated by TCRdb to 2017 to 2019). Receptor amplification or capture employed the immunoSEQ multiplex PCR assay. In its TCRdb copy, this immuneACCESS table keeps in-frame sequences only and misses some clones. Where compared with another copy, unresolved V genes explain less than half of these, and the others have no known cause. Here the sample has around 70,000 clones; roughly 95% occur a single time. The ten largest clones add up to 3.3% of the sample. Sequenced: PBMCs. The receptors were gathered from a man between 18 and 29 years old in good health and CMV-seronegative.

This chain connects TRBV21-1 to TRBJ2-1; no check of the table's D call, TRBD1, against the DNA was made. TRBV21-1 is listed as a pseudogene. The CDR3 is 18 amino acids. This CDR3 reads CASSRPPFGTTIRDEQFF. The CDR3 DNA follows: TGTGCCAGCAGCCGACCTCCCTTCGGGACAACCATTAGGGATGAGCAGTTCTTC.

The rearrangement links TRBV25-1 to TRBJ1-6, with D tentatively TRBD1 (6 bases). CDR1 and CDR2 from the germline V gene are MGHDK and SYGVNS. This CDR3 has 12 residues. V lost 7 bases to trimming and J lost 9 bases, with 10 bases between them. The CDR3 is CASNRDGSPLHF. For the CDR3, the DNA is TGTGCCAGCAACAGGGACGGTTCACCCCTCCACTTT.

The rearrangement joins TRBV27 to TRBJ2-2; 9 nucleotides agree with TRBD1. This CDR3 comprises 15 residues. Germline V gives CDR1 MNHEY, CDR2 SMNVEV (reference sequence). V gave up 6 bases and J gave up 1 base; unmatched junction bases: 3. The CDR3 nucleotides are TGTGCCAGCAGACCGGGACAGGGGAACACCGGGGAGCTGTTTTTT. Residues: CASRPGQGNTGELFF.

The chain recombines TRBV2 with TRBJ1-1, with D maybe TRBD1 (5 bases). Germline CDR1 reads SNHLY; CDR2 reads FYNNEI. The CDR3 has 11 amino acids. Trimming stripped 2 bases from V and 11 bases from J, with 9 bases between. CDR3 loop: CASSEWGRAFF. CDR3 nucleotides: TGTGCCAGCAGTGAATGGGGGAGGGCTTTCTTT.

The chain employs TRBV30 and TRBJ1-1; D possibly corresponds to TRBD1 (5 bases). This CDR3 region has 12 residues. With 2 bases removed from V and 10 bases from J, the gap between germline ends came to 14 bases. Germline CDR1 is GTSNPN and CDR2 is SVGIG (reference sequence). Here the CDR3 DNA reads TGTGCCTGGAGTTTTATTTGGGGGGGAGCTTTCTTT. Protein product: CAWSFIWGGAFF.

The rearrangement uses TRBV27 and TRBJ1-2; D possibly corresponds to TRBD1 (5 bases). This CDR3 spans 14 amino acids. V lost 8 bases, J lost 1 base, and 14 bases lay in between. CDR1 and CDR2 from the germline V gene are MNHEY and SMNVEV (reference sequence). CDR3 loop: CASRQGVLNYGYTF. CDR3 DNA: TGTGCCAGCCGTCAGGGTGTGCTTAACTATGGCTACACCTTC.

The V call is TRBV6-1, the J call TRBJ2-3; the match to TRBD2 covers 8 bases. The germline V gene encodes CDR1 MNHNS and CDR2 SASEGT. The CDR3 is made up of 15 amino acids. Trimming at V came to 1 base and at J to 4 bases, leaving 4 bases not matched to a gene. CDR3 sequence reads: CASSEVAGGPDTQYF. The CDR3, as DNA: TGTGCCAGCAGTGAAGTCGCGGGGGGTCCAGATACGCAGTATTTT.

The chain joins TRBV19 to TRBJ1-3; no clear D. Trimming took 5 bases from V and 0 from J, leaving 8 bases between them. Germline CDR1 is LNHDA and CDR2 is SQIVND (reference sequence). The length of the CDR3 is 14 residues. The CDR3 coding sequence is TGTGCCAGTAGTCCGCTGAGCTCTGGAAACACCATATATTTT. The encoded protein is CASSPLSSGNTIYF. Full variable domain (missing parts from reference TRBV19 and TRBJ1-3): DGGITQSPKYLFRKEGQNVTLSCEQNLNHDAMYWYRQDPGQGLRLIYYSQIVNDFQKGDIAEGYSVSREKKESFPLTVTSAQKNPTAFYLCASSPLSSGNTIYFGEGSWLTVV.

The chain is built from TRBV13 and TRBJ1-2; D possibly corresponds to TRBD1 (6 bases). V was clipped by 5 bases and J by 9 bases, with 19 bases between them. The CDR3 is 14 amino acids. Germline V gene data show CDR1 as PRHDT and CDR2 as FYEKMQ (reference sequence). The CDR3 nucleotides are TGTGCCAGCAGCCTCGGAGGGTCGGGGGGGCGCTACACCTTC. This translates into CASSLGGSGGRYTF. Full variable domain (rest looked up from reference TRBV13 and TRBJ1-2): AAGVIQSPRHLIKEKRETATLKCYPIPRHDTVYWYQQGPGQDPQFLISFYEKMQSDKGSIPDRFSAQQFSDYHSELNMSSLELGDSALYFCASSLGGSGGRYTFGSGTRLTVV.

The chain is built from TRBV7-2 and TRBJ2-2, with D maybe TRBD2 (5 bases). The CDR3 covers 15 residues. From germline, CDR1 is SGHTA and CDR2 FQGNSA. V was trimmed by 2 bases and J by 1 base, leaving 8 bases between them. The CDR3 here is CASSLLTRNTGELFF. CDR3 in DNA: TGTGCCAGCAGCTTACTTACTAGGAACACCGGGGAGCTGTTTTTT.

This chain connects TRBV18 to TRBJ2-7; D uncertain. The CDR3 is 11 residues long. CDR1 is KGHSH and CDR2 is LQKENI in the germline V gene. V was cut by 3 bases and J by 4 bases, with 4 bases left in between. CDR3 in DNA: TGTGCCAGCTCACCCGCGTACGAGCAGTACTTC. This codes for CASSPAYEQYF.

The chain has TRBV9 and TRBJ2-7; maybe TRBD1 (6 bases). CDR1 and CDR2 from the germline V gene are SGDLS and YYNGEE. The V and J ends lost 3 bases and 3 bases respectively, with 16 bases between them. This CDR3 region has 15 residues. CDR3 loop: CASSAAGTPDYEQYF. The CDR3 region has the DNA TGTGCCAGCAGCGCGGCCGGGACACCAGACTACGAGCAGTACTTC.

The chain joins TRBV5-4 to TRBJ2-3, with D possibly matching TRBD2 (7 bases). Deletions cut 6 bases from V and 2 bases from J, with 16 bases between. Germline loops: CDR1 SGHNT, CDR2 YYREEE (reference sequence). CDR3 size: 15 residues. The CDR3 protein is CASTDGGALTDTQYF. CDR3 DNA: TGTGCCAGCACGGATGGGGGGGCCCTCACAGATACGCAGTATTTT.

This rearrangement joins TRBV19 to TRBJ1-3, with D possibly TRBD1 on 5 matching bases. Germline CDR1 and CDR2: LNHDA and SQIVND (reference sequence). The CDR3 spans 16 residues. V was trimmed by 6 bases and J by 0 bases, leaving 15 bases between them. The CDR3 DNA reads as TGTGCCAGTAGCTATCAGGGATGGGGCTCTGGAAACACCATATATTTT. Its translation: CASSYQGWGSGNTIYF. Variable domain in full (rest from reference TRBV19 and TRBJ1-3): DGGITQSPKYLFRKEGQNVTLSCEQNLNHDAMYWYRQDPGQGLRLIYYSQIVNDFQKGDIAEGYSVSREKKESFPLTVTSAQKNPTAFYLCASSYQGWGSGNTIYFGEGSWLTVV.

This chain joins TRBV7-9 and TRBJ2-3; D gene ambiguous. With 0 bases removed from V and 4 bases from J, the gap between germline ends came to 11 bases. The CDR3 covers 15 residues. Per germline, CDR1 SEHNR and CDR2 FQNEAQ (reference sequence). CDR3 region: CASSLAEVSADTQYF. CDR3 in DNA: TGTGCCAGCAGCTTAGCTGAGGTGAGCGCAGATACGCAGTATTTT.

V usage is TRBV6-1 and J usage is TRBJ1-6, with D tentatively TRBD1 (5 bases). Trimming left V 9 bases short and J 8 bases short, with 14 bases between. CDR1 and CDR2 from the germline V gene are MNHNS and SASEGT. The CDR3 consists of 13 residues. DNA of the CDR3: TGTGCCAGTTGGGGCGGGGTCGATTCACCCCTCCACTTT. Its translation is CASWGGVDSPLHF.

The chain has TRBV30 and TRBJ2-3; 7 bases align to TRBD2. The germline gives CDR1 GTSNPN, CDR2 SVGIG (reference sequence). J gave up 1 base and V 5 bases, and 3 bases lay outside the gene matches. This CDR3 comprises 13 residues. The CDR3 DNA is TGTGCCTGGGGCGGGGGAGGCACAGATACGCAGTATTTT. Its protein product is CAWGGGGTDTQYF.

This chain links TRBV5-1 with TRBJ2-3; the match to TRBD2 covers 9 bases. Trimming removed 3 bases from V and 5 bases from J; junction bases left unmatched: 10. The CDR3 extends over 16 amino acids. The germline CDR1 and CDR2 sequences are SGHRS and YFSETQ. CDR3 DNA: TGCGCCAGCAGCTCCGTAGCGGGGGAGGGTCGAGATACGCAGTATTTT. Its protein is CASSSVAGEGRDTQYF.

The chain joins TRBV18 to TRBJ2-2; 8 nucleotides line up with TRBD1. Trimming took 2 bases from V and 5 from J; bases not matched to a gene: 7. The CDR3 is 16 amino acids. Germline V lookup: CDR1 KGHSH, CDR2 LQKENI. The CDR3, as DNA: TGTGCCAGCTCACCAGCTAGGACAGGGCGTACCGGGGAGCTGTTTTTT. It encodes CASSPARTGRTGELFF.

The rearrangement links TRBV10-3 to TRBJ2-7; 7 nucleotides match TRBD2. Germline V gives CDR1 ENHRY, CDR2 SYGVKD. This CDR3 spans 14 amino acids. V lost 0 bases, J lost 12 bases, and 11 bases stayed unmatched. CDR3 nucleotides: TGTGCCATCAGTGAGTCGATGACTAGCTCTCTCCCGTACTTC. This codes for CAISESMTSSLPYF.

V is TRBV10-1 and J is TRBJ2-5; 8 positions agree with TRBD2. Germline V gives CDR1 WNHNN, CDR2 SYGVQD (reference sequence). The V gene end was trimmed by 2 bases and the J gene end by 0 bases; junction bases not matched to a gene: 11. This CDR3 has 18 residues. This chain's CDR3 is CASSEHPFVRGDQETQYF. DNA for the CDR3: TGCGCCAGCAGTGAGCACCCATTCGTGCGGGGGGACCAAGAGACCCAGTACTTC.

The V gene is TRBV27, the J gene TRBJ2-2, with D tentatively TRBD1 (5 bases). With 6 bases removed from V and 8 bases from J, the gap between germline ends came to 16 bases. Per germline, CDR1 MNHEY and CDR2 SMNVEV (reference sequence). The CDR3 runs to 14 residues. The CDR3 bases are TGTGCCAGCAGATTCCGGTCCGACAGAGGGGAGCTGTTTTTT. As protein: CASRFRSDRGELFF.

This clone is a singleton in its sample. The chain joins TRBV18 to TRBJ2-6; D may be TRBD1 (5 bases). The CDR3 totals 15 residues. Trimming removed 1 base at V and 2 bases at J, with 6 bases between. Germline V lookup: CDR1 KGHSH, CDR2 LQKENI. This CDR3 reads CASSPRGAGANVLTF. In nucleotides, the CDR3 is TGTGCCAGCTCACCACGGGGCGCTGGGGCCAACGTCCTGACTTTC. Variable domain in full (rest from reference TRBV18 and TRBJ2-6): NAGVMQNPRHLVRRRGQEARLRCSPMKGHSHVYWYRQLPEEGLKFMVYLQKENIIDESGMPKERFSAEFPKEGPSILRIQQVVRGDSAAYFCASSPRGAGANVLTFGAGSRLTVL.

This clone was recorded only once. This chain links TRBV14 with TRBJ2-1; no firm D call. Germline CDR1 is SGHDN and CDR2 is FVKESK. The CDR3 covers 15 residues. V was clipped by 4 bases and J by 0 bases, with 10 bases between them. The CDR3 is CASSRQASSYNEQFF. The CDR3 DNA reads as TGTGCCAGCAGCCGGCAGGCGAGCTCCTACAATGAGCAGTTCTTC.

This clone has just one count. The CDR3 region is CASSEALLTGGAGELFF. In nucleotides, the CDR3 is TGTGCCAGCAGTGAAGCGCTTCTTACGGGGGGCGCCGGGGAGCTGTTTTTT. This chain uses TRBV2 with TRBJ2-2; a possible D gene is TRBD2 (7 bases). V gave up 0 bases and J gave up 6 bases, with 17 bases separating them. CDR3 length: 17 residues. Germline lookup yields CDR1 SNHLY and CDR2 FYNNEI.

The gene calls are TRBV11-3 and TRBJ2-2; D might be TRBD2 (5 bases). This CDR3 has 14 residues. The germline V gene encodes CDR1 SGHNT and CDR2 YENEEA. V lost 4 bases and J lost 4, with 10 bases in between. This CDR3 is CASSWGRGTGELFF. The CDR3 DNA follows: TGTGCCAGCAGCTGGGGTCGGGGCACCGGGGAGCTGTTTTTT.

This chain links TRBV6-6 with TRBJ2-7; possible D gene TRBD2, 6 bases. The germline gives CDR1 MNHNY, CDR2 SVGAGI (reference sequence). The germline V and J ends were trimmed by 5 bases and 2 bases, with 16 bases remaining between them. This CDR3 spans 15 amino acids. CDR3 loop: CASSLSGEVAYEQYF. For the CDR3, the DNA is TGTGCCAGCAGTCTCTCTGGGGAGGTGGCCTACGAGCAGTACTTC.

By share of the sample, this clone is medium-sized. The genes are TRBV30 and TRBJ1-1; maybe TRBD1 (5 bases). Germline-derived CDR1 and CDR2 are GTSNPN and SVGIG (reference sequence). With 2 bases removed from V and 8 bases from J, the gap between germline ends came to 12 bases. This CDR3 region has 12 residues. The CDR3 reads CAWSFGGSEAFF. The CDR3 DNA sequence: TGTGCCTGGAGTTTCGGGGGTTCGGAAGCTTTCTTT.

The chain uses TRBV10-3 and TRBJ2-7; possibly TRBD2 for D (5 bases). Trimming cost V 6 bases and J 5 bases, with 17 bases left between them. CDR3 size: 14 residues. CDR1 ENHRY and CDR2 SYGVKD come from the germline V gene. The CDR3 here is CAISPPVRVHEQYF. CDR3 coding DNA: TGTGCCATCAGCCCCCCTGTGCGGGTCCACGAGCAGTACTTC.

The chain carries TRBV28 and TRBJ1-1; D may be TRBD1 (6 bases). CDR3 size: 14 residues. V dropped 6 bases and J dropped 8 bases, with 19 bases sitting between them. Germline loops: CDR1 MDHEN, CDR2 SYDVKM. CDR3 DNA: TGTGCCAGCAGATTGCAGGGGTCACAGGGAGAAGCTTTCTTT. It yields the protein CASRLQGSQGEAFF.

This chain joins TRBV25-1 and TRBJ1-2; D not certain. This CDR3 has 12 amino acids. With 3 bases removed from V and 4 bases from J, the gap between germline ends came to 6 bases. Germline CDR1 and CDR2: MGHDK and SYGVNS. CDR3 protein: CASSDPRYGYTF. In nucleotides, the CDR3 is TGTGCCAGCAGTGACCCCCGCTATGGCTACACCTTC.